A single sample is the source of the 8 T cell receptor beta chains below, sequenced in a study of blood T cells in healthy people across ages. Using a J-beta primer mix together with a sample-barcoded 5' primer, a second PCR was run for about 6 to 11 cycles. TCRdb recomputed calls from the 5' RACE reads with MiXCR, one row per CDR3 protein. The table lists some 1.4 million distinct CDR3 sequences, 42% of them singletons. The specimen was blood. All receptors come from a woman between 18 and 29 years old in good health.

This clonotype was detected a few times. The chain joins TRBV7-9 to TRBJ2-1; D tentatively fits TRBD1 or TRBD2 (5 bases each). Germline CDR1 reads SEHNR; CDR2 reads FQNEAQ (reference sequence). V was pared by 5 bases and J by 4 bases, with 12 bases between. The CDR3 length is 14 residues. The CDR3 coding sequence is TGTGCCAGCAGCAACGGGGCTGGTTACAATGAGCAGTTCTTC. Translating gives CASSNGAGYNEQFF.

The V and J genes are TRBV11-2 and TRBJ1-1; no reliable D call. CDR1 is SGHAT and CDR2 is FQNNGV in the germline V gene. The CDR3 covers 12 residues. V lost 1 base and J 3 bases, leaving 3 bases between the germline ends. The CDR3 protein is CASSLAHTEAFF. The CDR3 bases are TGTGCCAGCAGCTTAGCCCACACTGAAGCTTTCTTT.

J is TRBJ2-1 and V is TRBV25-1; D could derive from TRBD1 or TRBD2 (5 bases each). CDR1 is MGHDK, CDR2 SYGVNS, per germline. This CDR3 comprises 14 residues. Trimming cost V 5 bases and J 4 bases, with 12 bases left between them. The CDR3 nucleotides are TGTGCCAGCAGTAGAGGGGAACCTTACAATGAGCAGTTCTTC. Protein: CASSRGEPYNEQFF.

V is TRBV7-2 and J is TRBJ1-1, with a tentative D call TRBD1 (6 bases). CDR1 SGHTA and CDR2 FQGNSA come from the germline V gene. Trimming pared 3 bases from V and 1 base from J, leaving 15 bases between. The CDR3 is 16 amino acids. CDR3 loop: CASSFRYRAENTEAFF. Written as DNA, the CDR3 is TGTGCCAGCAGCTTTCGATACAGGGCCGAGAACACTGAAGCTTTCTTT.

The chain is built from TRBV11-1 and TRBJ1-1; D possibly corresponds to TRBD1 (5 bases). In germline, CDR1 is SGHAT, CDR2 FQDESV (reference sequence). V was pared by 4 bases and J by 9 bases, with 12 bases between. This CDR3 region has 12 residues. The DNA of the CDR3 is TGTGCCAGCAGCTACTACACGGGGCAAGCTTTCTTT. This sequence encodes CASSYYTGQAFF.

This clonotype turned up a few times. The chain recombines TRBV20-1 with TRBJ1-1; D gene unclear. The CDR3 is 14 residues long. V lost 0 bases and J 4 bases, leaving 12 bases between the germline ends. Germline-derived CDR1 and CDR2 are DFQATT and SNEGSKA (reference sequence). The CDR3 coding sequence is TGCAGTGCTAGAGAGGTTTTTGAGGGCACTGAAGCTTTCTTT. Protein: CSAREVFEGTEAFF.

The sample holds a few counts of this clonotype. The chain is built from TRBV21-1 and TRBJ2-5; the table's D call of TRBD1 was not tested on the DNA. TRBV21-1 is termed a pseudogene. This CDR3 region has 15 residues. The CDR3 spells CASSFTTGSGETQYF. The CDR3 DNA is TGTGCCAGCAGCTTCACGACAGGGAGTGGAGAGACCCAGTACTTC.

The chain recombines TRBV7-9 with TRBJ2-3; 9 bases are shared with TRBD2. The CDR3 runs 17 residues. Germline-derived CDR1 and CDR2 are SEHNR and FQNEAQ (reference sequence). V gave up 6 bases and J gave up 1 base; unmatched junction bases: 11. The CDR3 DNA reads TGTGCCAGCAGAACCTCGGAGGCTAGCGGGGGCACAGATACGCAGTATTTT. As protein: CASRTSEASGGTDTQYF.